This TCR beta chain was sequenced during a study of low-dose radiotherapy and immunotherapy resistance in tumors. Time point defined: before trial treatment. Germline loops: CDR1 SGHRS, CDR2 YFSETQ. This CDR3 comprises 15 residues. The V and J ends lost 2 bases and 2 bases, in that order; junction bases with no gene match: 6. This clonotype came up many times. Priming of first-strand cDNA relied on TRAV- and TRBV-specific primers (covering alpha and beta chains). The authors ran around 20 PCR cycles to amplify TCRs with a constant-region primer and V-primer adapter. MiXCR, applied by TCRdb to the reads, yields one record per CDR3 protein. The sample has 80,000 to 90,000 distinct CDR3 sequences, over 15% seen once.

The sequence was obtained from a male donor with prostate cancer. This chain connects TRBV5-1 to TRBJ2-7; 8 bases fit TRBD1. The input for sequencing was PBMCs, taken before treatment. The DNA of the CDR3 is TGCGCCAGCAGCTTAGGACAGGGATATCCCTACGAGCAGTACTTC. Translating it yields CASSLGQGYPYEQYF. Full variable domain (missing parts from reference TRBV5-1 and TRBJ2-7): KAGVTQTPRYLIKTRGQQVTLSCSPISGHRSVSWYQQTPGQGLQFLFEYFSETQRNKGNFPGRFSGRQFSNSRSEMNVSTLELGDSALYLCASSLGQGYPYEQYFGPGTRLTVT.